Presented here are 32 T cell receptor beta chains from one specimen sequenced in a study of T cell responses to AZD1222 COVID-19 vaccine. Generated by immunoSEQ multiplex PCR, the TCRdb table keeps only in-frame clones and is missing some. There are fewer than 130,000 clones in the sample; 88% occur only once, and 1.6% lies in the top ten. The sequences come from peripheral blood, collected on day 0 of AZD1222 vaccination. These receptors were taken from an adult in good health.

The DNA for the CDR3 is TGTGCCAGCAGCCAAGGACCAGGGGGCTACTACGAGCAGTACTTC. Protein: CASSQGPGGYYEQYF. The genes are TRBV3-1 (or the pseudogene TRBV3-2) and TRBJ2-7; 8 bases agree with TRBD1. Unmatched junction bases numbered 5, after V lost 1 base and J lost 3 bases. The CDR3 has 15 amino acids. CDR1 and CDR2 from the germline V gene are LGHDT and YNNKEL (reference sequence).

The sample holds a few counts of this clone. The rearrangement uses TRBV7-2 and TRBJ2-4, with a possible D match to TRBD2 (6 bases). Germline V gene sequence: CDR1 SGHTA, CDR2 FQGNSA. The CDR3 runs to 14 residues. The V and J ends lost 3 bases and 1 base respectively, with 7 bases between them. CDR3 nucleotide sequence: TGTGCCAGCAGCTTTCGGGGGGCCAAAAACATTCAGTACTTC. This translates into CASSFRGAKNIQYF.

This chain uses TRBV24-1 with TRBJ2-3, with a tentative D call TRBD1 (5 bases). The CDR3 extends over 14 amino acids. V lost 5 bases, J lost 4 bases, and 12 bases lay in between. Germline lookup yields CDR1 KGHDR and CDR2 SFDVKD. The CDR3, as DNA: TGTGCCACCAGTGGACCGACAGAAGCAGATACGCAGTATTTT. Translating it yields CATSGPTEADTQYF.

The chain employs TRBV3-1 (or the pseudogene TRBV3-2) and TRBJ2-3, with no clear D. CDR1 is LGHDT, CDR2 YNNKEL, per germline (reference sequence). The CDR3 totals 13 residues. The ends were cut back, 2 bases at V and 5 bases at J, with 8 bases in the middle. DNA for the CDR3: TGTGCCAGCAGCCAACACTCTGAAGATACGCAGTATTTT. This encodes CASSQHSEDTQYF.

The chain combines TRBV2 with TRBJ2-1, with 14 bases that match TRBD2. The CDR3 has 15 amino acids. The V gene end was trimmed by 6 bases and the J gene end by 11 bases; junction bases not matched to a gene: 9. Looked up from germline, CDR1 is SNHLY and CDR2 is FYNNEI. The CDR3: CASSATGLAGEQQFF. The CDR3 DNA sequence: TGTGCCAGCAGCGCGACGGGACTAGCGGGAGAACAGCAGTTCTTC.

The chain is built from TRBV29-1 and TRBJ1-1; 7 bases line up with TRBD1. Per the germline V gene, CDR1 is SQVTM and CDR2 is ANQGSEA. The CDR3 is 14 residues long. The ends lost 6 bases at V and 6 bases at J; junction bases unmatched: 13. CDR3 residues: CSVGKGAVRSEAFF. The DNA of the CDR3 is TGCAGCGTGGGGAAGGGGGCGGTCAGATCTGAAGCTTTCTTT.

The chain recombines TRBV20-1 with TRBJ2-1; D gene ambiguous. Per germline, CDR1 DFQATT and CDR2 SNEGSKA (reference sequence). Trimming stripped 2 bases from V and 7 bases from J, with 6 bases between. The CDR3 consists of 11 residues. CDR3 nucleotide sequence: TGCAGTGCTAGAAACGGGAATGAGCAGTTCTTC. Its translation is CSARNGNEQFF.

This clone occurred a few times. The chain combines TRBV19 with TRBJ2-7; 9 bases are a match to TRBD1. The CDR3 runs to 16 residues. Trimming removed 7 bases from V and 6 bases from J; junction bases left unmatched: 16. Germline V CDR1 and CDR2: LNHDA, SQIVND (reference sequence). The CDR3 DNA reads as TGTGCCAGTACCAGGGCTCCGGGACAGGGATTTGTCGAGCAGTACTTC. Its protein product is CASTRAPGQGFVEQYF.

This rearrangement joins TRBV11-1 to TRBJ1-1; tentatively, D is TRBD1 (5 bases). Germline-derived CDR1 and CDR2 are SGHAT and FQDESV (reference sequence). V lost 1 base and J lost 3, with 15 bases in between. The CDR3 extends over 16 amino acids. The CDR3: CASSLGDAGPYTEAFF. The CDR3 DNA sequence: TGTGCCAGCAGCTTAGGGGACGCAGGGCCCTACACTGAAGCTTTCTTT.

The chain links TRBV10-3 to TRBJ1-5; the D gene is possibly TRBD1 (5 bases). Germline lookup yields CDR1 ENHRY and CDR2 SYGVKD. The ends were cut back, 10 bases at V and 1 base at J, with 11 bases in the middle. This CDR3 comprises 13 residues. The chain's CDR3 is CATSWGSNQPQHF. Here the CDR3 DNA reads TGTGCCACCTCGTGGGGGAGCAATCAGCCCCAGCATTTT.

V and J are TRBV5-4 and TRBJ1-2; tentatively, D is TRBD1 (6 bases). The germline V gene encodes CDR1 SGHNT and CDR2 YYREEE (reference sequence). V was shortened by 3 bases and J by 8 bases, with 11 bases between the two germline ends. The CDR3 length is 12 residues. CDR3 protein: CASSSGEVGYTF. The CDR3 nucleotides read TGTGCCAGCAGCTCAGGGGAGGTCGGCTACACCTTC. Looking up the rest from reference TRBV5-4 and TRBJ1-2 gives the full variable domain: ETGVTQSPTHLIKTRGQQVTLRCSSQSGHNTVSWYQQALGQGPQFIFQYYREEENGRGNFPPRFSGLQFPNYSSELNVNALELDDSALYLCASSSGEVGYTFGSGTRLTVV.

This chain connects TRBV29-1 to TRBJ2-1; 9 bases fit TRBD2. J lost 6 bases, V lost 6 bases, and 18 bases had no gene match. CDR1 SQVTM and CDR2 ANQGSEA come from the germline V gene. The length of the CDR3 is 17 residues. CDR3 nucleotide sequence: TGCAGCGTGAGCGGGCGGGAGGGCCGCCTGGTGGGCAATGAGCAGTTCTTC. Translated, it gives CSVSGREGRLVGNEQFF.

The chain is built from TRBV19 and TRBJ1-5; D ambiguous. Trimming cost V 4 bases and J 5 bases, with 12 bases left between them. The CDR3 length is 14 residues. Germline loops: CDR1 LNHDA, CDR2 SQIVND (reference sequence). The CDR3 DNA sequence: TGTGCCAGTAGTAACTCAAAAGGTTATCAGCCCCAGCATTTT. Encoded protein: CASSNSKGYQPQHF.

The table lists this clone with a count of one. The genes are TRBV27 and TRBJ2-1, with D possibly matching TRBD2 (5 bases). V dropped 1 base and J dropped 15 bases, with 13 bases sitting between them. The CDR3 contains 12 residues. CDR1 and CDR2 (germline): MNHEY, SMNVEV (reference sequence). In DNA form, the CDR3 reads TGTGCCAGCAGTTTATTGACGGGGTACCCGTTCTTC. Its translation is CASSLLTGYPFF.

The chain has TRBV4-1 and TRBJ2-1, with 8 bases that match TRBD1. With 0 bases clipped from V and 9 bases from J, the junction kept 7 bases outside the gene matches. Germline lookup yields CDR1 MGHRA and CDR2 YSYEKL. CDR3 length: 15 amino acids. For the CDR3, the DNA is TGCGCCAGCAGCCAAGAATCGCAGGGGGCGGTTGAGCAGTTCTTC. Translated, it gives CASSQESQGAVEQFF.

This chain joins TRBV7-9 and TRBJ2-7, with a possible D match to TRBD1 (6 bases). V was pared by 11 bases and J by 0 bases, with 11 bases between. CDR3 length: 12 amino acids. Germline values: CDR1 SEHNR, CDR2 FQNEAQ (reference sequence). The CDR3: CASQGGSYEQYF. For the CDR3, the DNA is TGTGCCTCACAGGGCGGCTCCTACGAGCAGTACTTC.

The V gene is TRBV18, the J gene TRBJ2-1; D not resolved. This CDR3 has 13 amino acids. In germline, CDR1 is KGHSH, CDR2 LQKENI. V was pared by 3 bases and J by 4 bases, with 7 bases between. The CDR3, as DNA: TGTGCCAGCTCACCTTCCAGTTACAATGAGCAGTTCTTC. Residues: CASSPSSYNEQFF.

J is TRBJ2-7 and V is TRBV10-3; 9 bases match TRBD1. Germline lookup yields CDR1 ENHRY and CDR2 SYGVKD. J was trimmed by 3 bases and V by 3 bases; bases with no gene match: 6. The CDR3 sequence is 15 residues long. The DNA of the CDR3 is TGTGCCATCAGTGATGGAGGGACAGGGAACTACGAGCAGTACTTC. It yields the protein CAISDGGTGNYEQYF.

The DNA of the CDR3 is TGTGCCAGCAGTTTATCGGCGGCATCTGAAGCTTTCTTT. This translates into CASSLSAASEAFF. V gene TRBV27 combines with J gene TRBJ1-1; D not resolved. Germline CDR1 reads MNHEY; CDR2 reads SMNVEV (reference sequence). Trimming removed 0 bases at V and 6 bases at J, with 8 bases between. This CDR3 spans 13 amino acids.

This chain connects TRBV5-5 to TRBJ1-2; TRBD1 matches 7 bases. The J segment lost 5 bases and the V segment lost 3 bases, leaving 4 bases of the junction unmatched. Per germline, CDR1 SGHKS and CDR2 YYEKEE (reference sequence). CDR3 length equals 13 residues. For the CDR3, the DNA is TGTGCCAGCAGCTGGGGACAGATGTATGGCTACACCTTC. Protein sequence: CASSWGQMYGYTF.

This chain links TRBV6-1 with TRBJ2-5, with 7 bases identical to TRBD2. Per the germline V gene, CDR1 is MNHNS and CDR2 is SASEGT. The V and J ends lost 3 bases and 5 bases, in that order; junction bases with no gene match: 12. The CDR3 is 16 amino acids. CDR3 sequence reads: CASSDGWIAGGETQYF. The CDR3 DNA follows: TGTGCCAGCAGTGATGGTTGGATAGCGGGTGGGGAGACCCAGTACTTC.

As concerns this clone: Other DNA sequences of this sample code for an identical CDR3. V is TRBV18 and J is TRBJ1-3, with no clear D. The germline V gene has CDR1 KGHSH and CDR2 LQKENI. V was cut by 0 bases and J by 1 base, with 4 bases left in between. The CDR3 has 14 residues. The CDR3 sequence is CASSPPGSGNTIYF. The CDR3 bases are TGTGCCAGCTCACCACCGGGGTCTGGAAACACCATATATTTT. Using reference TRBV18 and TRBJ1-3 for the parts outside the CDR3, the full variable domain is NAGVMQNPRHLVRRRGQEARLRCSPMKGHSHVYWYRQLPEEGLKFMVYLQKENIIDESGMPKERFSAEFPKEGPSILRIQQVVRGDSAAYFCASSPPGSGNTIYFGEGSWLTVV.

The chain uses TRBV13 and TRBJ1-2; D remains unclear. This CDR3 has 12 amino acids. Germline lookup yields CDR1 PRHDT and CDR2 FYEKMQ (reference sequence). V dropped 5 bases and J dropped 6 bases, with 10 bases sitting between them. The DNA for the CDR3 is TGTGCCAGCAGCCTTCAGGTGGATGGCTACACCTTC. Residues: CASSLQVDGYTF.

This chain joins TRBV15 and TRBJ1-2, with 10 positions matching TRBD1. The J segment lost 4 bases and the V segment lost 5 bases, leaving 7 bases of the junction unmatched. Germline-derived CDR1 and CDR2 are LNHNV and YYDKDF (reference sequence). The CDR3 runs 15 residues. The CDR3 is CATSEDRGQIYGYTF. CDR3 DNA: TGTGCCACCAGCGAAGACAGGGGGCAGATCTATGGCTACACCTTC.

This chain uses TRBV7-9 with TRBJ1-2; TRBD1 aligns across 11 bases. CDR3 size: 17 residues. The J segment lost 8 bases and the V segment lost 4 bases, leaving 15 bases of the junction unmatched. Germline values: CDR1 SEHNR, CDR2 FQNEAQ (reference sequence). The CDR3 bases are TGTGCCAGCAGCTACGAAGGGACAGGGGGTCCCCTCGGCGGCTACACCTTC. Amino acid sequence: CASSYEGTGGPLGGYTF.

This chain connects TRBV18 to TRBJ1-1; maybe TRBD1 (5 bases). Germline-derived CDR1 and CDR2 are KGHSH and LQKENI. This CDR3 has 13 residues. V dropped 8 bases and J dropped 4 bases, with 14 bases sitting between them. The CDR3 loop reads CASPGGWGTEAFF. CDR3 bases: TGTGCCAGCCCCGGGGGGTGGGGCACTGAAGCTTTCTTT.

The chain joins TRBV30 to TRBJ1-2; TRBD1 is a possible D gene (6 bases). The CDR3 loop spans 14 amino acids. Germline V gene data show CDR1 as GTSNPN and CDR2 as SVGIG (reference sequence). V dropped 3 bases and J dropped 6 bases, with 17 bases sitting between them. CDR3 protein: CAWRLDRPSNGYTF. CDR3 DNA sequence: TGTGCCTGGAGGTTGGACAGACCCTCCAATGGCTACACCTTC.

This chain links TRBV6-5 with TRBJ1-1; possible D gene TRBD1, 6 bases. V was cut by 8 bases and J by 0 bases, with 13 bases left in between. This CDR3 region has 14 residues. Germline V CDR1 and CDR2: MNHEY, SVGAGI. The CDR3 protein is CASGPGTLNTEAFF. Here the CDR3 DNA reads TGTGCCAGCGGCCCCGGGACACTGAACACTGAAGCTTTCTTT.

The chain is built from TRBV5-4 and TRBJ1-1, with no clear D. The CDR3 is 13 residues long. CDR1 and CDR2 from the germline V gene are SGHNT and YYREEE (reference sequence). Trimming cost V 7 bases and J 4 bases, with 14 bases left between them. The CDR3 protein is CASSAREVTEAFF. The CDR3 nucleotides read TGTGCCAGCTCGGCTCGGGAGGTCACTGAAGCTTTCTTT. Combining the CDR3 with reference TRBV5-4 and TRBJ1-1 gives the whole variable domain ETGVTQSPTHLIKTRGQQVTLRCSSQSGHNTVSWYQQALGQGPQFIFQYYREEENGRGNFPPRFSGLQFPNYSSELNVNALELDDSALYLCASSAREVTEAFFGQGTRLTVV.

This chain connects TRBV11-3 to TRBJ1-2, with TRBD1 matching 8 bases. Losses at the gene ends were 0 bases for V and 4 bases for J; bases not matched to a gene: 1. CDR3 length: 14 residues. Germline CDR1 and CDR2: SGHNT and YENEEA. In nucleotides, the CDR3 is TGTGCCAGCAGCTTAGATGGGACAGGCTATGGCTACACCTTC. It codes for CASSLDGTGYGYTF.

This chain links TRBV27 with TRBJ1-1, with 7 nucleotides matching TRBD1. V shed 8 bases and J 2 bases; nucleotides not matched to a gene: 8. CDR3 length equals 14 residues. Germline V lookup: CDR1 MNHEY, CDR2 SMNVEV (reference sequence). Here the CDR3 reads CASFQGGPNTEAFF. The CDR3 coding sequence is TGTGCCAGCTTCCAGGGGGGACCCAACACTGAAGCTTTCTTT.

The rearrangement links TRBV24-1 to TRBJ2-3; the D gene could be TRBD1 or TRBD2 (5 bases each). There are 18 residues in the CDR3. The V end was cut by 3 bases, the J end by 1 base, with 19 bases between. Per germline, CDR1 KGHDR and CDR2 SFDVKD. This CDR3 is CATSDPPGRGKGTDTQYF. In DNA, the CDR3 is TGTGCCACCAGTGATCCACCGGGAAGGGGCAAGGGCACAGATACGCAGTATTTT.